The clone carrying this T cell receptor beta chain occurred once. The antigen remains undetermined. The data belong to a study of cytomegalovirus exposure and HLA in healthy donors. The study's findings and limits: Among TCR beta chains of equal frequency, HLA-associated ones were more clonally expanded in a later analysis. Diagnosis of cytomegalovirus status made by the classifier reportedly showed high specificity and sensitivity.

This CDR3 spans 16 amino acids. V was shortened by 0 bases and J by 4 bases, with 12 bases between the two germline ends. Germline V CDR1 and CDR2: SGHNT, YENEEA. PCR employed 60 Vbeta and 13 Jbeta primers. Original processing notes: Later, 80 million or so unique TCR beta chains were counted in an analysis, and 8.5 million to 13 million of them were shared. Profiling relied on immunoSEQ multiplex PCR, and the TCRdb table lists in-frame clones only, not all of them. V, J and clone size were drawn from that table, and D and trimming were deduced from the DNA. Of roughly 170,000 clones in the sample, under 80% were seen once.

J is TRBJ2-2 and V is TRBV11-3; D is possibly TRBD2 (5 bases). Sequencing used PBMCs. The clonotype was recovered from a woman between 50 and 59 years old in good health and CMV-seropositive. DNA of the CDR3: TGTGCCAGCAGCTTAGAACGGGGTGTAGGCACCGGGGAGCTGTTTTTT. Translation: CASSLERGVGTGELFF.